This TCR beta chain was recovered during a study of OX40 agonist ivuxolimab in advanced cancers. For the study at large: Ivuxolimab is a fully human IgG2 antibody that activates OX40 (CD134). Two patients with cutaneous melanoma and one with hepatocellular carcinoma, three in total, showed partial responses. Study findings and constraints: Expanded clones were, on average, more numerous in CD8+ T cells than in CD4+.

This CDR3 comprises 15 residues. Trimming removed 2 bases from V and 5 bases from J, with 18 bases in between. Per germline, CDR1 GTSNPN and CDR2 SVGIG (reference sequence). TCRdb keeps only in-frame clones here, not all; method: immunoSEQ multiplex PCR. The table lists tens of thousands of clones, 70% to 90% of them singletons. This clone was counted once. As yet, its antigen is unknown. This material consisted of CD4+ or CD8+ T cells sorted from blood, taken in a trial of the OX40 agonist ivuxolimab. This receptor was taken from an adult with an advanced solid tumor such as melanoma, head and neck, liver or kidney cancer. The genes are TRBV30 and TRBJ1-1, with D possibly TRBD1 on 6 matching bases. CDR3 loop: CAWSPTGLDWTEAFF. In DNA form, the CDR3 reads TGTGCCTGGAGTCCTACAGGGTTGGATTGGACTGAAGCTTTCTTT.